The 9 T cell receptor beta chains reported below all come from one sample, sequenced in a study of T cell responses to AZD1222 COVID-19 vaccine. Produced via immunoSEQ multiplex PCR; TCRdb's table is partial and in-frame only. The sample holds 100,000 to 150,000 clones, approximately 88% seen once. Source: peripheral blood, taken on day 0 of AZD1222 vaccination. Receptors originate from an adult in good health.

The chain recombines TRBV5-5 with TRBJ1-1, with D maybe TRBD1 (5 bases). Germline V gene sequence: CDR1 SGHKS, CDR2 YYEKEE (reference sequence). CDR3 size: 15 residues. With 4 bases removed from V and 5 bases from J, the gap between germline ends came to 18 bases. The CDR3 spells CASSPNGQGFTEAFF. In nucleotides, the CDR3 is TGTGCCAGCAGCCCCAATGGGCAGGGATTTACTGAAGCTTTCTTT.

The CDR3 nucleotides read TGTGCCAGCAGCCCGACAGGGAGGGGCGAAAAACTGTTTTTT. Residues: CASSPTGRGEKLFF. The chain joins TRBV5-5 to TRBJ1-4; 7 bases align to TRBD1. Germline V gene sequence: CDR1 SGHKS, CDR2 YYEKEE (reference sequence). V lost 4 bases and J lost 8; bases outside the gene matches: 8. The CDR3 is 14 residues long.

This chain uses TRBV7-2 with TRBJ1-4; TRBD1 agrees at 9 bases. The CDR3 consists of 13 residues. Looked up from germline, CDR1 is SGHTA and CDR2 is FQGNSA. With 5 bases clipped from V and 8 bases from J, the junction kept 3 bases outside the gene matches. CDR3 sequence (DNA): TGTGCCAGCAGCCGGGACAGGGTGGAAAAACTGTTTTTT. Translation: CASSRDRVEKLFF.

The chain joins TRBV19 to TRBJ1-1; 8 bases map to TRBD1. The V gene end was trimmed by 4 bases and the J gene end by 6 bases; junction bases not matched to a gene: 10. Germline CDR1 and CDR2: LNHDA and SQIVND (reference sequence). The CDR3 runs to 15 residues. For the CDR3, the DNA is TGTGCCAGTAGTACCCGGGACAGGCTGCTATCTGAAGCTTTCTTT. Protein: CASSTRDRLLSEAFF.

The CDR3 spells CASSTILAPHSYNEQFF. The CDR3 bases are TGTGCCAGTAGTACGATACTAGCGCCCCACTCCTACAATGAGCAGTTCTTC. The chain joins TRBV19 to TRBJ2-1; TRBD2 matches 7 bases. V shed 4 bases, J shed 0 bases, and the junction held 9 bases outside the gene matches. The length of the CDR3 is 17 residues. Germline V gene lookup returns CDR1 LNHDA and CDR2 SQIVND (reference sequence).

The chain employs TRBV10-1 and TRBJ2-5; no clear D. V was shortened by 3 bases and J by 2 bases, with 10 bases between the two germline ends. The germline gives CDR1 WNHNN, CDR2 SYGVQD (reference sequence). The CDR3 is 14 amino acids. In DNA form, the CDR3 reads TGCGCCAGCAGTGAATTACTGGGACAAGAGACCCAGTACTTC. As protein: CASSELLGQETQYF.

This clone has just a few counts. The chain recombines TRBV9 with TRBJ2-7; a possible D gene is TRBD1 (9 bases). The V gene's germline CDR1 is SGDLS and CDR2 YYNGEE. This CDR3 spans 16 amino acids. V was pared by 1 base and J by 3 bases, with 17 bases between. The CDR3: CASSVSGGQGYYEQYF. Written as DNA, the CDR3 is TGTGCCAGCAGCGTAAGCGGGGGACAGGGATACTACGAGCAGTACTTC.

The chain joins TRBV2 to TRBJ1-3; D not certain. The CDR3 sequence is 17 residues long. Trimming took off 4 bases at V and 0 bases at J, with 16 bases between the two ends. Germline CDR1 reads SNHLY; CDR2 reads FYNNEI. The CDR3 reads CASSVLWATFSGNTIYF. CDR3 DNA: TGTGCCAGCAGTGTGTTGTGGGCAACCTTCTCTGGAAACACCATATATTTT. Drawing the rest from reference TRBV2 and TRBJ1-3, the complete variable domain is EPEVTQTPSHQVTQMGQEVILRCVPISNHLYFYWYRQILGQKVEFLVSFYNNEISEKSEIFDDQFSVERPDGSNFTLKIRSTKLEDSAMYFCASSVLWATFSGNTIYFGEGSWLTVV.

This chain connects TRBV27 to TRBJ2-3; D tentatively reads TRBD1 or TRBD2 (5 bases each). V gave up 2 bases and J gave up 2 bases, with 11 bases separating them. CDR3 length equals 15 residues. Germline-derived CDR1 and CDR2 are MNHEY and SMNVEV (reference sequence). The CDR3 reads CASSLGTGNTDTQYF. DNA of the CDR3: TGTGCCAGCAGTTTAGGGACGGGGAACACAGATACGCAGTATTTT.